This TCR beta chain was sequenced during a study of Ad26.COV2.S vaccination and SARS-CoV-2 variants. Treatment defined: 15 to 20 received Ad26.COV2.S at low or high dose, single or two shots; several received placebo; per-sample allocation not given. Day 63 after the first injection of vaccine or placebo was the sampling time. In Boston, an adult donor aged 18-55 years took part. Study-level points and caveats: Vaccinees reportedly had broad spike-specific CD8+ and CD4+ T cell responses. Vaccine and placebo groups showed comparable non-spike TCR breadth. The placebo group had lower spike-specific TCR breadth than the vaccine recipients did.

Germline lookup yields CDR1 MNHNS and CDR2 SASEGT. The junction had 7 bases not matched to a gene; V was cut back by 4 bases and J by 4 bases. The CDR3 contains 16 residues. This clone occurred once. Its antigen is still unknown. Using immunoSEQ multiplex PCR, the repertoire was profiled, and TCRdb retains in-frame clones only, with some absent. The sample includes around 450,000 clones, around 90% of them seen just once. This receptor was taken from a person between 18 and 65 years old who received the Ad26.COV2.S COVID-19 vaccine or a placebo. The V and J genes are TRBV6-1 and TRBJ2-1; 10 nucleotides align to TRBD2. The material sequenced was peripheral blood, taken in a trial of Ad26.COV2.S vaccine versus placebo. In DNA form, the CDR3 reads TGTGCCAGCAGTGCGTCTCGGACTAGCGGATACAATGAGCAGTTCTTC. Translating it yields CASSASRTSGYNEQFF.